This note documents a single T cell receptor beta chain sequence. Only one count was recorded for this clone. The antigen this receptor binds is unknown. Gene names and germline sequences here are all drawn from mouse data. The DNA ends 1 residue before the CDR3 does, and the rest of the CDR3 is filled in from the germline J gene. The library came from the immunoSEQ multiplex PCR assay. Adaptive Biotechnologies performed TCRbeta CDR3 sequencing at survey depth and reported CDR3 sequences, V/J genes, productive frequency, and template counts. TCR beta CDR3 regions were amplified from genomic DNA rather than RNA. Per the authors' processing: Jensen-Shannon divergence was used to quantify pairwise repertoire overlap between tissues, with a value of 1 indicating complete divergence and a value of 0 indicating identical repertoires. Tissues were clustered by single-linkage agglomerative hierarchical clustering of pairwise JSD values, and the clustering results were displayed as dendrograms. All patient samples were analyzed with GLIPH2 using simulation_depth 1000, kmer_min_depth 3 and cdr3_length_cutoff 8, and only groups containing more than two unique CDR3s were kept. In a standardized tissue-overlap score, Jaccard GLIPH-group overlap across patients was extrapolated to a standard repertoire size of 1000 clones. Linear mixed-effect models, with tissue included as a fixed effect and individual included as a random effect, were used to assess associations of diversity with clinical or experimental variables. TCRdb limited this immuneACCESS table to in-frame rearrangements with V and J called. A share of clones is missing; checked studies link under half to unresolved V genes, and the rest is unexplained. D and trimming come from the DNA, and the V and J calls and clone size come from that table. The table for this sample lists about 48,000 clones; approximately 70% of them were counted only once. Of the sample, 0.5% to 0.6% is held by the ten largest clones.

The CDR3 measures 14 amino acids from cysteine to phenylalanine. The DNA has 39 bases, all within the CDR3, and is read from base 1. Germline trimming: 4 bases from V, 2 bases from J; junction bases outside gene matches: 3. The germline V gene (reference sequence) sets CDR1 to FNHDT and CDR2 to SITEND. The entry originates in a study of tissue T cells after allogeneic stem cell transplantation (dated by TCRdb to 2022 to 2024). Looking at the study overall: The study profiled TCR beta repertoires across many tissues from research autopsies of patients with and without GVHD, plus mouse models of GVHD. The human arm was a prospective observational study without blinding or randomization. Overall study outcomes, separate from this receptor: A small and clinically heterogeneous patient cohort was studied, and sampling depth was acknowledged as a limitation. Within patients, how anatomically similar tissues were was a major factor shaping TCR repertoire composition, regardless of disease or transplant status. Not many T cell clones showed up in more than one patient, yet clustering based on motifs uncovered repertoire signatures that were shared across patients in a tissue-specific way. In both patients and mice, T cells from blood and spleen picked up only a limited part of the TCR repertoire that was detected in tissues. Which tissue TCRs were alloreactive or antigen-specific was not determined in the study, and some clones might have been persisting host cells.

Sequenced input: sorted cells pooled from one or two spleens. The clonotype originates from a pool of C57BL/6 mice in good health. The V gene is TRBV19 and the J gene is TRBJ2-1; 7 central nucleotides agree with TRBD2. The part of the CDR3 DNA that was read is TGTGCCAGCAGTTCCTGGGGGTACTATGCTGAGCAGTTC. It translates as CASSSWGYYAEQF. The entire CDR3 sequence reads CASSSWGYYAEQFF. Outside the CDR3, residues come from the reference TRBV19 and TRBJ2-1 proteins, so the full variable domain is: GGIITQTPKFLIGQEGQKLTLKCQQNFNHDTMYWYRQDSGKGLRLIYYSITENDLQKGDLSEGYDASREKKSSFSLTVTSAQKNEMAVFLCASSSWGYYAEQFFGPGTRLTVL.